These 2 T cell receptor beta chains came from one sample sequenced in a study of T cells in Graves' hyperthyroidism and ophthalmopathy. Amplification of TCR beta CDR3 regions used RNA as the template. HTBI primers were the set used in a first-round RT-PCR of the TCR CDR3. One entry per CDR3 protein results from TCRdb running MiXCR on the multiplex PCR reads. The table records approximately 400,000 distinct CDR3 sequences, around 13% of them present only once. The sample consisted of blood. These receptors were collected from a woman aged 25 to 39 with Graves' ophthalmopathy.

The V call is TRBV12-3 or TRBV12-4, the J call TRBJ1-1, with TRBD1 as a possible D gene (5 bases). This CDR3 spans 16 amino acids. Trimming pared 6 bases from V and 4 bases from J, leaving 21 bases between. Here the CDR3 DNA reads TGTGCCAGCAGCCAAGTCTGGGGGGGGGTAAGCACTGAAGCTTTCTTT. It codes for CASSQVWGGVSTEAFF.

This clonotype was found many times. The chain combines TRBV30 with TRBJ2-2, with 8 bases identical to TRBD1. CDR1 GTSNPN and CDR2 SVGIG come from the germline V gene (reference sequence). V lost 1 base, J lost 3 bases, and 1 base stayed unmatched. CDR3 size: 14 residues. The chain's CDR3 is CAWSGDRYTGELFF. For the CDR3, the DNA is TGTGCCTGGAGTGGGGACAGGTACACCGGGGAGCTGTTTTTT.